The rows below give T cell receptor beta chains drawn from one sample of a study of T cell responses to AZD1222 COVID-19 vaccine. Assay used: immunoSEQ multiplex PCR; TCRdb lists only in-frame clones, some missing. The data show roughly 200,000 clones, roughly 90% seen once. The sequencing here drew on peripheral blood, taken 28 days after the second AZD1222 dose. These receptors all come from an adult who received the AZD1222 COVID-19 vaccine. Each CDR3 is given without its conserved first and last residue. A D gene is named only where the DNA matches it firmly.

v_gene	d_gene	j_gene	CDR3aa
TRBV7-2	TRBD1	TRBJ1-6	ASSLGGDRNNSPLH
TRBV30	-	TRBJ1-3	AWSVYPPGNTIY
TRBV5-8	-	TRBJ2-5	ASSLGRGTETQY
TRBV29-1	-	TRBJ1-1	SVEGAREFTEAF
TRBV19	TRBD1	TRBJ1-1	ASTFGQGLNTEAF
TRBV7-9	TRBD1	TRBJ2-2	ASSLSTGRTGELF
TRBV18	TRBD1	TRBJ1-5	ASSPGQGRGQPQH
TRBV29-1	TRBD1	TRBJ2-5	SVLQGAAETQY
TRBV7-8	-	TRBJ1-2	ASSFSQGYGYT
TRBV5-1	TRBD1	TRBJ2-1	ASSLKAGQGGNEQF
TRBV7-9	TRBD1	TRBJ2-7	ASSPDRANEQY
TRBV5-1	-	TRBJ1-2	ASSLAVQRGYGYT
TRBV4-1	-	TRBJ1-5	ASSPLPDRPNQPQH
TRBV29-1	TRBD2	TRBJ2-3	SVLTSGRADTQY
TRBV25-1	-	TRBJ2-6	ASSGAYGTPGANVLT